This T cell receptor beta chain was captured by sequencing in a study of CD8 T cells in ankylosing spondylitis. To note about this clonotype: Its antigen is unidentified.

This CDR3 contains 15 residues. The V and J ends lost 7 bases and 2 bases respectively, with 17 bases between them. The germline gives CDR1 SGHVS, CDR2 FNYEAQ. General observations from the study: Disease-linked clones proved CD8+ and comparatively uncommon in peripheral blood.

TCRdb re-derived calls from the 5' RACE reads in MiXCR, one entry per CDR3 protein. This sample has approximately 200,000 distinct CDR3 sequences; more than 10% occur once, and the top ten carry 16%. Sequenced sample: blood, either unsorted or a sorted T cell fraction (not recorded which). The chain couples TRBV7-6 to TRBJ2-5; D might be TRBD1 (6 bases). The sequence came from a male donor with ankylosing spondylitis or in good health (not recorded which). The CDR3: CASNSANRAQETQYF. The CDR3 DNA follows: TGTGCCAGCAACTCGGCCAACAGGGCGCAAGAGACCCAGTACTTC.